The source of this TCR beta chain is a study of blood T cell repertoires in COVID-19. Shortly before study entry, within 2 weeks, exposed participants had met a COVID-19 case. Sequencing was performed with immunoSEQ multiplex PCR; in TCRdb, only in-frame clones are kept and a portion is missing. The data show a few hundred thousand clones, approximately 85% seen once. Sequenced material: PBMCs or T cells enriched from blood (not recorded which). The receptor's source is a woman between 50 and 59 years old who had been exposed to COVID-19.

The CDR3 DNA is TGCGCCAGCAGCTTAGCCTCTCCGGGCGAGCAGTACTTC. Translation gives CASSLASPGEQYF. This chain joins TRBV10-2 and TRBJ2-7; D uncertain. The V and J ends lost 6 bases and 6 bases respectively, with 15 bases between them. Germline V gene sequence: CDR1 WSHSY, CDR2 SAAADI. The CDR3 contains 13 residues.